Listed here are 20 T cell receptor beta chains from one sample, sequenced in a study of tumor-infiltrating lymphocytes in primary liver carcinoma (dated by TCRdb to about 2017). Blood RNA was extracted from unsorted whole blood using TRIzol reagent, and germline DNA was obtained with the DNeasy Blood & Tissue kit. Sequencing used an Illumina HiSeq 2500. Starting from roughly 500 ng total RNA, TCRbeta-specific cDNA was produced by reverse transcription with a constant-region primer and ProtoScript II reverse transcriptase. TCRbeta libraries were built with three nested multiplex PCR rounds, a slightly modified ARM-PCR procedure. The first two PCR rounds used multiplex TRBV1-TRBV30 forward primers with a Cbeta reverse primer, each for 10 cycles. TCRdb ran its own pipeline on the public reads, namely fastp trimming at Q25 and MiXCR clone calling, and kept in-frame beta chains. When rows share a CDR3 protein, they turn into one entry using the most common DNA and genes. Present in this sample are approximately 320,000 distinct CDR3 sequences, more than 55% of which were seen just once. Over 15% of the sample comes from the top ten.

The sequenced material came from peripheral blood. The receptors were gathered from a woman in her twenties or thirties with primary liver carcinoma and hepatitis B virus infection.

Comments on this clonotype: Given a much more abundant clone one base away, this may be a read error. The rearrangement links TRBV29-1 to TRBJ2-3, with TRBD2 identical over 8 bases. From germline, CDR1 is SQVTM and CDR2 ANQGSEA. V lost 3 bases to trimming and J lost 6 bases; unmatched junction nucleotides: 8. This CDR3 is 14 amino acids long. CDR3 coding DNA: TGCAGCGTTGATTGGATTAGCGGGACGGATACGCAGTATTTT. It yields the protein CSVDWISGTDTQYF.

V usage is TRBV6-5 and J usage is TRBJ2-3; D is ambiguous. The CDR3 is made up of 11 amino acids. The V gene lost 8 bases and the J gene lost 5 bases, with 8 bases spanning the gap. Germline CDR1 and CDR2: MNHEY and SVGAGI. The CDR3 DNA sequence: TGTGCCAGCGGGATTTTAGATACGCAGTATTTT. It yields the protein CASGILDTQYF.

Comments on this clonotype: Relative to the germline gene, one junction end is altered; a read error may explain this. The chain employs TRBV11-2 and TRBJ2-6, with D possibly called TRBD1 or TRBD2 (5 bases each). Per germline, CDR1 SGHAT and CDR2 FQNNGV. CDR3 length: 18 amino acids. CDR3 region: CASSPTGGMGSGANVLAF. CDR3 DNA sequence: TGTGCCAGCAGCCCGACCGGTGGCATGGGCTCCGGGGCCAACGTCCTGGCTTTC.

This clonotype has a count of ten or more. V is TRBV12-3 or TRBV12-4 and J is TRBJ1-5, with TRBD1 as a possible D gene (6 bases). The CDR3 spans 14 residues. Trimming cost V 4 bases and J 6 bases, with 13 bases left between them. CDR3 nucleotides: TGTGCCAGCAGTTCCCAGGGGACCGTTCAGCCCCAGCATTTT. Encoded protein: CASSSQGTVQPQHF.

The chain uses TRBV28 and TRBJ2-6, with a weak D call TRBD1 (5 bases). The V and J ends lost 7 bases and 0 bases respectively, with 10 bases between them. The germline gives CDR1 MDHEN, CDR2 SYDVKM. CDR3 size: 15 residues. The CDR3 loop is CASKGFGSGANVLTF. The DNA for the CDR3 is TGTGCCAGCAAGGGGTTTGGCTCTGGGGCCAACGTCCTGACTTTC.

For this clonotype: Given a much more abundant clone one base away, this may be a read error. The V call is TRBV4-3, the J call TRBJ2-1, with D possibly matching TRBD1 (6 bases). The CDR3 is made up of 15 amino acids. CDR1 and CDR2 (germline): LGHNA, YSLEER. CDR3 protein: CASNQEARTPRGQFF. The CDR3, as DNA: TGCGCCAGCAACCAAGAAGCAAGGACACCCAGGGGGCAGTTCTTC.

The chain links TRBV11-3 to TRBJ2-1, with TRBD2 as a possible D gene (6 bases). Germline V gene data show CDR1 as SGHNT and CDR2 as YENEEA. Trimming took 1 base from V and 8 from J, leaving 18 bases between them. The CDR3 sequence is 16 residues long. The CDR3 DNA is TGTGCCAGCAGCTTAGGCCCGGGACTTCCTACGCATGAGCAGTTCTTC. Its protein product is CASSLGPGLPTHEQFF. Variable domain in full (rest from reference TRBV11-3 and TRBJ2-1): EAGVVQSPRYKIIEKKQPVAFWCNPISGHNTLYWYLQNLGQGPELLIRYENEEAVDDSQLPKDRFSAERLKGVDSTLKIQPAELGDSAVYLCASSLGPGLPTHEQFFGPGTRLTVL.

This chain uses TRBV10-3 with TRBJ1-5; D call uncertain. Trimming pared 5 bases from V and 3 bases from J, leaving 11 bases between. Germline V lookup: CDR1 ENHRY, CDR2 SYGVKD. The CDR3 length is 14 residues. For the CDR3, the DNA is TGTGCCATCAGTCAATCAGACAACAATCAGCCCCAGCATTTT. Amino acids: CAISQSDNNQPQHF.

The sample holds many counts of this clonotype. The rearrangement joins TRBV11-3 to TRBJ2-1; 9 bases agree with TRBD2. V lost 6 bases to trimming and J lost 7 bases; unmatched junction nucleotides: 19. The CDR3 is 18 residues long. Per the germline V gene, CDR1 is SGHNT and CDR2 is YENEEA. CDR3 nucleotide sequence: TGTGCCAGCAGTTCTTATGGGGTTAGGGCGGGAGGGCGAAATGAGCAGTTCTTC. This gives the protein CASSSYGVRAGGRNEQFF.

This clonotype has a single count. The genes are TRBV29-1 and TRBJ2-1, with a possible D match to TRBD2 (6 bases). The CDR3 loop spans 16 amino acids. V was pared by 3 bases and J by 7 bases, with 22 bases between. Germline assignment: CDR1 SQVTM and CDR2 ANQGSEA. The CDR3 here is CSVELADWQEGNEQFF. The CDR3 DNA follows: TGCAGCGTTGAGCTGGCCGATTGGCAGGAGGGAAATGAGCAGTTCTTC.

CDR3 DNA sequence: TGTGCCAGCAGTTTAGGGTCTAGCGGGAGTTACGAGCAGTACTTC. Protein: CASSLGSSGSYEQYF. The chain couples TRBV28 to TRBJ2-7, with TRBD2 matching over 10 bases. CDR3 length equals 15 residues. Germline V gives CDR1 MDHEN, CDR2 SYDVKM. Trimming took 2 bases from V and 4 from J; bases not matched to a gene: 5. The whole variable domain, filled in from reference TRBV28 and TRBJ2-7, reads DVKVTQSSRYLVKRTGEKVFLECVQDMDHENMFWYRQDPGLGLRLIYFSYDVKMKEKGDIPEGYSVSREKKERFSLILESASTNQTSMYLCASSLGSSGSYEQYFGPGTRLTVT.

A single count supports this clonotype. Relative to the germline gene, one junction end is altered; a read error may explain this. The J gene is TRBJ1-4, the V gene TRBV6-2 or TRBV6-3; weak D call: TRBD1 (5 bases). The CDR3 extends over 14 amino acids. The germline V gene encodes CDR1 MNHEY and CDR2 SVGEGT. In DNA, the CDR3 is TGTACCAGCAGTTATTGGACACTGGGGGAAAAACTGTTTTTT. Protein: CTSSYWTLGEKLFF.

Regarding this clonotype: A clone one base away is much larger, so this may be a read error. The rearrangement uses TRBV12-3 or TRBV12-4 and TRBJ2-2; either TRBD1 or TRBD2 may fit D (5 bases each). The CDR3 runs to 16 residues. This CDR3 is CTSSSGVGANTGELFF. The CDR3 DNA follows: TGTACCAGCAGTTCCGGAGTCGGGGCAAACACCGGGGAGCTGTTTTTT.

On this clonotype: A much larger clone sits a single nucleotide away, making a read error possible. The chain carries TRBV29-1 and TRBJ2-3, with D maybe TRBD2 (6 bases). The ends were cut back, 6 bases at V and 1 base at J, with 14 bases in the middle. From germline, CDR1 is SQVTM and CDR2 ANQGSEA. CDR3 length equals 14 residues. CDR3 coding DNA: TGCAGCGTGCGTTCGGGGGAGGGCACAGATACGCAGTATTTT. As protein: CSVRSGEGTDTQYF.

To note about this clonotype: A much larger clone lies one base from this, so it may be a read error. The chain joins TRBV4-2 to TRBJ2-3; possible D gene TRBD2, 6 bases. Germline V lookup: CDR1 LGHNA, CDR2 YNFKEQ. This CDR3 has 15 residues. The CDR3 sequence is CASSLIWGVADTRYF. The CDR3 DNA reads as TGTGCCAGCAGCCTCATTTGGGGGGTGGCAGATACGCGGTATTTT.

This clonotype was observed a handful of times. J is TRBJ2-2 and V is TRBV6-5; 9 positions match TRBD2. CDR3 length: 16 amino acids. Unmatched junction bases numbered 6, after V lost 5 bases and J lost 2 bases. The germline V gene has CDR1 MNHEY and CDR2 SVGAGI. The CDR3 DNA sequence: TGTGCCAGCAGTCACCGACTAGCGGTAAACACCGGGGAGCTGTTTTTT. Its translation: CASSHRLAVNTGELFF.

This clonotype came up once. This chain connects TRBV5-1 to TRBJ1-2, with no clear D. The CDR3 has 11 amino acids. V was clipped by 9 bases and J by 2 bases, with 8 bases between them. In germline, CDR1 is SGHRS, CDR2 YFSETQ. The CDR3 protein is CATVENYGYTF. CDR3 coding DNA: TGCGCCACCGTGGAGAACTATGGCTACACCTTC.

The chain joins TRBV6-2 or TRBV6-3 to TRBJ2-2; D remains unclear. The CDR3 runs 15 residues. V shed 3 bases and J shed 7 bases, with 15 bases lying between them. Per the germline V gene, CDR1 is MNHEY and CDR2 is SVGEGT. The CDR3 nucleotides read TGTGCCAGCAGTTATGCCTGGGATGCTATCGGGGAGCTGTTTTTT. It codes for CASSYAWDAIGELFF.

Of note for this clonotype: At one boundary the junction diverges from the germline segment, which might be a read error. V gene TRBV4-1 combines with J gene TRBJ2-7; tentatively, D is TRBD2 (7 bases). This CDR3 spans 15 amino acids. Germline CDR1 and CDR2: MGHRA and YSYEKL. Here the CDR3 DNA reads TGCACCAGCAGCCTACAGGGAGGGCCAGGCGACGAGCAGTACTTC. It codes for CTSSLQGGPGDEQYF.

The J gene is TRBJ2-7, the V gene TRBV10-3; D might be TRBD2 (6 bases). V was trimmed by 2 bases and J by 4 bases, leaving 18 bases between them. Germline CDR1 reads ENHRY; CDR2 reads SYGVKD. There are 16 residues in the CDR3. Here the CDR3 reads CAISERSRRGSYEQYF. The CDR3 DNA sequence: TGTGCCATCAGTGAGAGGTCGAGGAGGGGTAGTTACGAGCAGTACTTC.